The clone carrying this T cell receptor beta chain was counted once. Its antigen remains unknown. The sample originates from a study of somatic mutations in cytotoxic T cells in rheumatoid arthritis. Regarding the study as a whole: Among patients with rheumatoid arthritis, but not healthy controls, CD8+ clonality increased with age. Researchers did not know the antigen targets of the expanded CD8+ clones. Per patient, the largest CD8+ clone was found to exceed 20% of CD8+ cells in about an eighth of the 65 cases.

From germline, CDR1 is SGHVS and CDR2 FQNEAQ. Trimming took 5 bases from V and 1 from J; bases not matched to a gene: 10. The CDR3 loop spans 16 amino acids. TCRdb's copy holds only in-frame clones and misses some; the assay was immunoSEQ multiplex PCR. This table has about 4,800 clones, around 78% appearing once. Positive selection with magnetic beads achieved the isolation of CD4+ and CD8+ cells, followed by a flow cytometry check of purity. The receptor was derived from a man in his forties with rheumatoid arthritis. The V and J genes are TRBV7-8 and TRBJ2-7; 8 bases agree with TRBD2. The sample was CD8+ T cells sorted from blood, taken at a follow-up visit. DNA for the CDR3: TGTGCCAGCAGCCCACCCGGGGGGACTAGATCCTACGAGCAGTACTTC. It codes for CASSPPGGTRSYEQYF.